This T cell receptor beta chain was observed in a study of cytomegalovirus exposure and HLA in healthy donors. Overall study results and limits: TCR beta V- and J-gene trimming was later associated with a missense DCLRE1C variant. As a later analysis showed, several of the most significant clusters appeared to be linked to common viral pathogens.

Primers included in the PCR were 60 Vbeta and 13 Jbeta primers. The repertoire was sequenced with immunoSEQ multiplex PCR; TCRdb's copy has only in-frame clones and lacks some. Here the sample spans 150,000 to 200,000 clones, almost 85% being singletons. For this clone: Its antigen is still unknown.

The germline V gene encodes CDR1 LNHDA and CDR2 SQIVND (reference sequence). V lost 8 bases to trimming and J lost 8 bases; unmatched junction nucleotides: 4. This CDR3 has 11 amino acids. The clonotype comes from a boy aged 5 to 17 in good health and CMV-seronegative. The chain employs TRBV19 and TRBJ1-2; the match to TRBD1 covers 8 bases. The sequenced material came from PBMCs. CDR3 in amino acids: CASGTGSGYTF. In DNA, the CDR3 is TGTGCCAGTGGGACAGGATCGGGCTACACCTTC.